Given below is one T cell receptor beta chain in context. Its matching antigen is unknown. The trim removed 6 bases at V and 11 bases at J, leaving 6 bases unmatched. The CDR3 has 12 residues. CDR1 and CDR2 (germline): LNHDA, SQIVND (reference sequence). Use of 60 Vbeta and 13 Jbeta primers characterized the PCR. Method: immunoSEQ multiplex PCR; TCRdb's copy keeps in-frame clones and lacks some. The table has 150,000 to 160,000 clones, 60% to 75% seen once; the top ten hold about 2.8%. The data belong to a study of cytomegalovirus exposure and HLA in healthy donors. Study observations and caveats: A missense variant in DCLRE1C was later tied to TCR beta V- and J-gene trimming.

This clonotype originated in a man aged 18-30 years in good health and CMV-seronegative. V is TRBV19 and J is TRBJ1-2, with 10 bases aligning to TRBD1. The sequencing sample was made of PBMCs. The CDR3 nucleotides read TGTGCCAGTAGGCGGGACAGGGGTTGGTACACCTTC. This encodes CASRRDRGWYTF. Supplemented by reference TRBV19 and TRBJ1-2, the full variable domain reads DGGITQSPKYLFRKEGQNVTLSCEQNLNHDAMYWYRQDPGQGLRLIYYSQIVNDFQKGDIAEGYSVSREKKESFPLTVTSAQKNPTAFYLCASRRDRGWYTFGSGTRLTVV.